This T cell receptor (beta chain) was observed in a study of OX40 agonist ivuxolimab in advanced cancers. With respect to this clone: Its antigen is unidentified.

The germline V gene encodes CDR1 SGHDN and CDR2 FVKESK. CDR3 length: 12 residues. Trimming cost V 3 bases and J 4 bases, with 7 bases left between them. Regarding the study as a whole: Circulating CD4+ and CD8+ T cells showed clonal expansion by week 6 at 0.1 to 3.0 mg/kg.

Libraries were prepared by immunoSEQ multiplex PCR; TCRdb keeps only in-frame clonotypes and omits some of them. The sample carries about 35,000 clones, roughly 84% recorded once. This sample comprised CD4+ or CD8+ T cells sorted from blood, obtained in a trial of the OX40 agonist ivuxolimab. V is TRBV14 and J is TRBJ2-7; a possible D gene is TRBD2 (5 bases). The source of this sequence is an adult with an advanced solid tumor such as melanoma, head and neck, liver or kidney cancer. In DNA, the CDR3 is TGTGCCAGCAGCCAGGGCGGGTACGAGCAGTACTTC. It yields the protein CASSQGGYEQYF.